The 20 T cell receptor beta chains presented below share a single source sample, sequenced in a study of neoadjuvant anti-PD-1 for oral cavity cancer. Libraries were prepared by immunoSEQ multiplex PCR; TCRdb keeps only in-frame clonotypes and omits some of them. The sample holds 7,000 to 9,000 clones, approximately 60% seen once. This sample's time point: after neoadjuvant nivolumab, at surgical resection. Sequencing was performed on PBMCs, taken after nivolumab (anti-PD-1) treatment. These TCRs come from a person aged 40 to 85 with oral cavity squamous cell carcinoma.

This clone came up a few times. The rearrangement joins TRBV29-1 to TRBJ1-1, with 7 bases that match TRBD1. CDR1 is SQVTM, CDR2 ANQGSEA, per germline. This CDR3 region has 13 residues. The trim removed 4 bases at V and 3 bases at J, leaving 5 bases unmatched. The CDR3 coding sequence is TGCAGCGTTGCAGGGGGATGGGACACTGAAGCTTTCTTT. Its translation is CSVAGGWDTEAFF.

The CDR3 reads CASSSEEGGQETQYF. CDR3 nucleotides: TGTGCCAGCAGTTCCGAGGAAGGGGGGCAGGAGACCCAGTACTTC. V is TRBV27 and J is TRBJ2-5; D tentatively fits TRBD1 or TRBD2 (6 bases each). This CDR3 has 15 residues. Trimming shortened V by 4 bases and J by 5 bases, and 17 bases separated the two germline ends. Germline lookup yields CDR1 MNHEY and CDR2 SMNVEV (reference sequence).

The chain carries TRBV4-3 and TRBJ2-7; 7 bases line up with TRBD1. With 6 bases clipped from V and 3 bases from J, the junction kept 11 bases outside the gene matches. The germline V gene encodes CDR1 LGHNA and CDR2 YSLEER. The CDR3 is 15 amino acids. Here the CDR3 DNA reads TGCGCCAGCAGTCTTAGGACAGGACAAGTCTACGAGCAGTACTTC. Protein: CASSLRTGQVYEQYF.

The chain couples TRBV4-3 to TRBJ2-3; D may be TRBD2 (6 bases). The CDR3 runs to 17 residues. Germline assignment: CDR1 LGHNA and CDR2 YSLEER. Deletions cut 4 bases from V and 6 bases from J, with 23 bases between. Written as DNA, the CDR3 is TGCGCCAGCAGCCCAACGGTGGGACTTCCGAAAGGGGATACGCAGTATTTT. It yields the protein CASSPTVGLPKGDTQYF.

The chain combines TRBV5-1 with TRBJ2-3; 11 nucleotides match TRBD2. The germline V gene has CDR1 SGHRS and CDR2 YFSETQ. The CDR3 is made up of 16 amino acids. Trimming cost V 4 bases and J 2 bases; bases outside gene matches: 6. The CDR3 DNA reads TGCGCCAGCAGCCCCGGACTAGCGGGTTTCACAGATACGCAGTATTTT. The encoded protein is CASSPGLAGFTDTQYF.

This chain uses TRBV5-5 with TRBJ2-5; maybe TRBD2 (5 bases). Trimming pared 4 bases from V and 7 bases from J, leaving 17 bases between. This CDR3 region has 14 residues. CDR1 and CDR2 (germline): SGHKS, YYEKEE (reference sequence). The CDR3 sequence is CASSDPPTGWTQYF. In DNA form, the CDR3 reads TGTGCCAGCAGCGATCCTCCCACGGGATGGACCCAGTACTTC.

The V and J genes are TRBV2 and TRBJ2-3; 12 positions match TRBD2. V dropped 5 bases and J dropped 6; count of bases not matched to a gene: 9. The CDR3 has 16 amino acids. Looked up from germline, CDR1 is SNHLY and CDR2 is FYNNEI. The CDR3 region is CASSHPTSGGEDTQYF. The CDR3 DNA follows: TGTGCCAGCAGTCATCCGACTAGCGGGGGAGAGGATACGCAGTATTTT.

A few counts support this clone. CDR3 amino acids: CASSSDWVSPLHF. The CDR3 nucleotides are TGTGCCAGCAGCTCCGATTGGGTCTCACCCCTCCACTTT. The rearrangement uses TRBV5-4 and TRBJ1-6, with D unclear. V was pared by 3 bases and J by 10 bases, with 11 bases between. The CDR3 has 13 residues. Germline CDR1 and CDR2: SGHNT and YYREEE (reference sequence).

This chain connects TRBV2 to TRBJ1-2, with a weak D call TRBD1 (5 bases). Trimming removed 6 bases from V and 4 bases from J, with 12 bases in between. In germline, CDR1 is SNHLY, CDR2 FYNNEI. The CDR3 has 13 amino acids. The CDR3 bases are TGTGCCAGCAGGGGCGGGGGGAGCTATGGCTACACCTTC. This translates into CASRGGGSYGYTF.

CDR3: CASSQGLLAGGYTF. Written as DNA, the CDR3 is TGCGCCAGCAGCCAAGGTCTACTGGCAGGGGGCTACACCTTC. The V call is TRBV4-3, the J call TRBJ1-2; a weak D match, TRBD1 (5 bases). With 1 base removed from V and 8 bases from J, the gap between germline ends came to 14 bases. This CDR3 contains 14 residues. Germline CDR1 LGHNA, CDR2 YSLEER.

Only one count was recorded for this clone. V usage is TRBV7-9 and J usage is TRBJ1-5; 7 positions agree with TRBD1. CDR3 length equals 14 residues. In germline, CDR1 is SEHNR, CDR2 FQNEAQ (reference sequence). Unmatched junction bases numbered 2, after V lost 4 bases and J lost 2 bases. CDR3 amino acids: CASSYGQGNQPQHF. In nucleotides, the CDR3 is TGTGCCAGCAGCTATGGACAGGGCAATCAGCCCCAGCATTTT.

The chain uses TRBV29-1 and TRBJ1-1; 10 bases fit TRBD1. V lost 3 bases, J lost 1 base, and 2 bases stayed unmatched. The germline V gene encodes CDR1 SQVTM and CDR2 ANQGSEA. The length of the CDR3 is 14 residues. The DNA of the CDR3 is TGCAGCGTTGATGACAGGGGGCCGAACACTGAAGCTTTCTTT. It codes for CSVDDRGPNTEAFF.

The chain is built from TRBV4-1 and TRBJ2-7, with D possibly being TRBD2 (6 bases). V shed 3 bases and J shed 5 bases, with 14 bases lying between them. In germline, CDR1 is MGHRA, CDR2 YSYEKL. CDR3 length: 14 amino acids. The CDR3 reads CASSHPTRSNEQYF. CDR3 in DNA: TGCGCCAGCAGCCACCCGACTAGATCTAACGAGCAGTACTTC.

This sequence joins TRBV28 and TRBJ2-1; D tentatively fits TRBD1 or TRBD2 (6 bases each). CDR1 and CDR2 from the germline V gene are MDHEN and SYDVKM. The CDR3 runs to 15 residues. V lost 6 bases, J lost 3 bases, and 15 bases lay in between. CDR3 region: CASSPRGDGYNEQFF. DNA for the CDR3: TGTGCCAGCAGCCCTAGGGGGGACGGCTACAATGAGCAGTTCTTC.

This chain joins TRBV7-2 and TRBJ1-5, with D hard to call. The CDR3 runs to 15 residues. Germline-derived CDR1 and CDR2 are SGHTA and FQGNSA. V was shortened by 1 base and J by 5 bases, with 12 bases between the two germline ends. DNA of the CDR3: TGTGCCAGCAGCTTAGGGAGGGTGGGAGATCAGCCCCAGCATTTT. Its protein product is CASSLGRVGDQPQHF.

The CDR3 DNA reads TGTGCCAGCAGTGTGAGGGGGGCTGGGATTCAGCCCCAGCATTTT. Protein sequence: CASSVRGAGIQPQHF. V usage is TRBV6-1 and J usage is TRBJ1-5; tentatively, D is TRBD1 (6 bases). This CDR3 is 15 amino acids long. Germline values: CDR1 MNHNS, CDR2 SASEGT. V dropped 4 bases and J dropped 6 bases, with 16 bases sitting between them.

The chain employs TRBV7-9 and TRBJ2-1; the match to TRBD1 covers 7 bases. The CDR3 covers 15 residues. From germline, CDR1 is SEHNR and CDR2 FQNEAQ (reference sequence). Trimming removed 2 bases from V and 2 bases from J; junction bases left unmatched: 3. CDR3 in amino acids: CASSLMQGAYNEQFF. The CDR3 region has the DNA TGTGCCAGCAGCTTAATGCAGGGGGCCTACAATGAGCAGTTCTTC.

The V gene is TRBV18, the J gene TRBJ2-1; D is undetermined. Trimming took 2 bases from V and 0 from J, leaving 8 bases between them. The CDR3 contains 15 residues. Germline values: CDR1 KGHSH, CDR2 LQKENI. This CDR3 reads CASSPLAASYNEQFF. The CDR3 nucleotides are TGTGCCAGCTCACCATTGGCAGCCTCCTACAATGAGCAGTTCTTC.

The chain has TRBV12-5 and TRBJ1-5; D is uncertain. V lost 6 bases and J 2 bases, leaving 8 bases between the germline ends. Per germline, CDR1 LGHNT and CDR2 FRNRAP. This CDR3 has 13 residues. The DNA of the CDR3 is TGTGCTAGTGGATACGATGGCAATCAGCCCCAGCATTTT. Amino acids: CASGYDGNQPQHF.

The chain combines TRBV11-3 with TRBJ2-1; D is undetermined. V lost 1 base and J 8 bases, leaving 12 bases between the germline ends. The CDR3 loop spans 14 amino acids. Per germline, CDR1 SGHNT and CDR2 YENEEA. The CDR3 DNA reads TGTGCCAGCAGCTTAGGGGAACCTCTGCATGAGCAGTTCTTC. Translated: CASSLGEPLHEQFF.